This T cell receptor (beta chain) was captured in a study of shared clonotypes between healthy human individuals (dated by TCRdb to between 2020 and 2021). About the study as a whole: The cohort comprised a couple of women and a few men aged 18 to 49 years. For each donor, CD4 naive and CD4 memory were each given three plates, CD8 naive was given two plates, and CD8 memory was given one plate. To increase sequencing depth and limit assay-specific biases, different laboratories used diverse techniques to prepare libraries and sequence TCR repertoires. To estimate repertoire size and how much clonotypes are shared between individuals, the study performed deep sequencing of blood TCR repertoires from a few healthy adults. Each donor's leukapheresis produced roughly between roughly 0.85 and 10 billion PBMCs. The full study reports these points: When a few donors were compared, the shared fraction of clonotypes was about 5% for naive CD4, around 4% for naive CD8, more than 2% for memory CD4, and roughly 0.43% for memory CD8. Because the study included a small number of donors, the genetic and exposure-history diversity represented was limited. Sampling was restricted to blood, and TCR repertoires in tissue are likely to differ from TCR repertoires in blood. Pairwise subsampling indicated that sequencing depth was expected to affect the degree of clonotype sharing among donors. Estimated clonotype richness was generally larger for naive than for memory subsets. Compared with non-shared clonotypes, the clonotypes found in all four sorted-subset donors had higher generation probabilities. Rarefaction of sorted-subset datasets indicated incomplete sequencing despite the large sequencing depth.

Using the deep immunoSEQ assay, TCR CDR3 regions were amplified from genomic DNA by multiplex PCR. Genomic DNA extracted from each cell subset was distributed evenly over all wells of several immunoSEQ 96-well plates, and each plate served as one replicate. For sorted subsets, 200 ng of genomic DNA, equivalent to around 31,000 T cell genomes, went into each replicate PCR. Purified libraries were measured with a Qubit 3.0 fluorometer, size-checked on a Bioanalyzer 2100, and measured again with the KAPA Library Quantification kit. A separate single-read 150-cycle Illumina NextSeq 550 flow cell was used to sequence each immunoSEQ 96-well plate. The study's own analysis went as follows. Because only junctional sequences without quality scores were contained in the immunoSEQ output, filtering matching that applied to full-length reads could not be performed. To assign V/J genes and CDR3, sequences were annotated against IMGT germline references using PyIR, a Python wrapper for IgBLAST v1.9. Reads with weak V/J assignments (E-value above 1e-6), missing CDR3, stop codons, out-of-frame junctions, or ambiguous translated residues were removed. V3J clonotypes were defined as sequences sharing the same inferred V gene, J gene, and CDR3 amino acid sequence. Percentage overlap between repertoires was computed as shared unique clonotypes divided by the size of the smaller repertoire. Repertoire richness was assessed with RTK rarefaction, the Chao1 estimator, and Recon v2.1 estimates of unobserved clonotypes. OLGA was used to compute generation probabilities for all TCRbeta clonotypes that the gDNA method yielded from a handful of donors. The immuneACCESS repertoire file appears here via TCRdb, limited to in-frame rearrangements. These files lack a portion of the clones; in checked studies, under half of the deficit traces to unresolved V genes, and the cause of the others is not known. D and trimming come from the DNA, and the V and J calls and clone size come from that table. The sample data list approximately 100,000 clones, and about 67% of these were observed just once. The ten largest clones take up about 25% of the sample.

The donors were healthy, HIV-negative adults with no recently reported acute infections or vaccinations. Only Caucasian adults living in Nashville, Tennessee, USA were represented among the donors. CD8 memory samples consisted of magnetically selected CD45RO+ cells combined with CCR7-negative CD45RA+ effector memory (TemRA) cells. Blood was obtained by leukapheresis, after which PBMCs were separated by Ficoll-Histopaque density gradient centrifugation and cryopreserved in liquid nitrogen vapor phase. Purity and quantity of every magnetically sorted T cell population were checked by analytical flow cytometry. Each sorted fraction had its genomic DNA isolated and then quantified by UV absorbance on a Nanodrop 2000c. This clone was counted only a few times. Its cognate antigen has yet to be identified. Base qualities were left out, and no much larger clone turns up one base away. This sequence originates from a woman aged 25 to 39 in good health. The sequencing sample was made of memory CD8+ T cells sorted from blood. Per the publication, the cell subset or site label means: CD45RO+ cells pooled with CCR7-negative TemRA cells.

The DNA is TGTGCCAGCAGTGAATCTGTTGCGGGAGGGCGCGGGGGCAATGAGCAGTTCTTC. This sequence encodes CASSESVAGGRGGNEQFF. The rearranged chain carries TRBV25-1 and TRBJ2-1; 9 central nucleotides agree with TRBD2. CDR1 MGHDK and CDR2 SYGVNS are derived from the germline V gene. Here V drops 1 base and J drops 6 bases, and the junction holds 13 bases not matched to any gene. Including cysteine and phenylalanine, the CDR3 has 18 amino acids. Only the CDR3 part of the read is kept: 54 bases, read in frame from the first base.